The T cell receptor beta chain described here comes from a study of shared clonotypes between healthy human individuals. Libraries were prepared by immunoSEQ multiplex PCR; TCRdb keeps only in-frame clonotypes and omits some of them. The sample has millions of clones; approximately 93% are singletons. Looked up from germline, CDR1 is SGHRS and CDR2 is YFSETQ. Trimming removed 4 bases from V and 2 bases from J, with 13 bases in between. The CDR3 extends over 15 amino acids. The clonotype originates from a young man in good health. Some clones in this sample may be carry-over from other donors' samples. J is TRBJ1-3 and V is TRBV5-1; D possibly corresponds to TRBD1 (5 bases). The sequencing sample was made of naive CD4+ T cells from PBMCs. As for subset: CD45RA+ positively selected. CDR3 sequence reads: CASSTGAGAGNTIYF. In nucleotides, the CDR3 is TGCGCCAGCAGCACCGGGGCAGGAGCTGGAAACACCATATATTTT.